This TCR beta chain stems from a study of blood T cell repertoires in COVID-19. At the level of the study: Some COVID-19 samples were acute and others convalescent; all came from the United States, Italy and Spain. Sample material is recorded as cDNA or gDNA derived from T cells, B-cell-depleted T cells, or PBMCs.

Original methodology: Using reference gene primer amplification, nucleated cell counts were estimated. Using immunoSEQ multiplex PCR, the repertoire was profiled, and TCRdb retains in-frame clones only, with some absent. Clonal size and the V and J genes are those of that table, whereas D and trimming came from the DNA. The data show some 150,000 clones, 88% seen once. Losses at the gene ends were 3 bases for V and 2 bases for J; bases not matched to a gene: 4. The CDR3 is made up of 14 amino acids. Germline V gene lookup returns CDR1 GTSNPN and CDR2 SVGIG (reference sequence). The chain has TRBV30 and TRBJ1-5; 7 bases map to TRBD1. The receptor was derived from a woman in her fifties or sixties with acute or convalescent COVID-19. Sequenced sample: peripheral blood. In DNA form, the CDR3 reads TGTGCCTGGAGCGGCAGGGGGGGCAATCAGCCCCAGCATTTT. Protein product: CAWSGRGGNQPQHF.